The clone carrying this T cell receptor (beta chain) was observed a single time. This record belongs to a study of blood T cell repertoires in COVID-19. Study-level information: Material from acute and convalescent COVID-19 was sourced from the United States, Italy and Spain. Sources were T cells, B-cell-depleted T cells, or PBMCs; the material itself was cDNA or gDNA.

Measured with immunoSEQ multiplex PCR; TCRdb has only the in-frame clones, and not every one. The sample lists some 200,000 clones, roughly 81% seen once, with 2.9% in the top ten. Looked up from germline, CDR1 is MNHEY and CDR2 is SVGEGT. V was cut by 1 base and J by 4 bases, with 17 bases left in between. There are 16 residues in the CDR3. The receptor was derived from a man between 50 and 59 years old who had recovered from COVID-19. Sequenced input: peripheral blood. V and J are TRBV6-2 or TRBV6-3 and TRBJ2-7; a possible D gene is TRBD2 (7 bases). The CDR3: CASSYLKRDTNYEQYF. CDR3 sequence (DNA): TGTGCCAGCAGTTACTTGAAGCGGGACACAAATTACGAGCAGTACTTC.